What follows is one TCR beta chain and its context. Relative to its sample, this clonotype is large (0.1 to 1%). The antigen it binds to is not known. The sample holds no much larger clone one base away, and base qualities are not on file. Taken from the germline V gene, the CDR1 and CDR2 loops are KGHSH and LQKENI. V is pared back by 6 bases and J by 3 bases, with 12 bases lying between the germline termini. The CDR3, cysteine through phenylalanine, is 15 amino acids long. Of the read, only the CDR3 DNA is kept; its 45 bases are in frame from base 1. The source of the sample is a study of esophageal squamous cell carcinoma tumors (dated by TCRdb to about 2021). Regarding the research as a whole: Principal component analysis with K-means clustering of immunohistochemical values for T-cell and checkpoint markers was used to divide patients into immuno relation high and low groups. Across the 10 to 11 cases, 1,700,000 or so TCRalpha and over a million TCRbeta total reads were obtained, of which approximately 33,000 and 36,000 were unique. The study was designed to assess TCR repertoire diversity and shared TCR repertoires of T cells within the tumor environment of esophageal squamous cell carcinoma. A wider cohort of 53 surgically treated esophageal squamous cell carcinoma patients in Japan was included, comprising 21 high and some 32 low immuno relation cases. TCR sequencing covered 10 patients: five randomly selected high immuno relation cases and five background-matched low immuno relation cases.

Broader findings and caveats from the paper: TCR repertoire analysis included only a few cases, and CDR3 clonotype-level investigation was not performed. A single dominant TCRalpha VJ recombination with apparently reduced TCRalpha diversity was observed in three of the 10 cases. Given the large variation in the TCRalphabeta repertoire, shared V|J recombination candidates may have been selected by chance. The high and low immuno relation groups did not differ in total TCR repertoire counts, but the high immuno relation group had more significant repertoire counts. Because TCRalpha and TCRbeta chains were sequenced separately, chain pairing and recognized antigens remained unknown. Twenty-seven TRAV|TRAJ and about two dozen TRBV|TRBJ combinations, including TRAV13-1|TRAJ22 and TRBV7-9|TRBJ2-7, appeared to be shared among high immuno relation cases.

Anyone who had received neoadjuvant chemotherapy or who was missing clinical information was not enrolled. The TCR-sequenced cases shown were male and underwent subtotal esophagectomy with 2- or 3-field lymphadenectomy. A Qiagen AllPrep kit was used to extract RNA from bulk tumor tissue sections, and T cells were not sorted. Small sections of surgically resected tumor tissue were stored in RNAlater reagent at -80°C until RNA extraction. Library preparation used 5' RACE. PCR with KAPA HiFi used TCRalpha or TCRbeta constant-region primers plus a P20EA primer, followed by nested second PCR with CA2 or CB2. Amplification of TCR genes was performed by unbiased adaptor ligation RT-PCR, in which reverse transcription was carried out with Superscript III and a polyT18-containing BSL-18E primer. Once second-strand synthesis and blunting were done, the P10EA/P20EA adaptor was ligated onto the 5' end of the cDNA, and NotI digestion came next. For both the first and second PCRs, around 18 cycles of 98 degrees C for 20 s, 65 degrees C for 30 s and 72 degrees C for 1 min were run. Amplicons were indexed with the Nextera XT Index kit v2 Set A, pooled in equimolar amounts and quantified on a Qubit 2.0 Fluorometer. For sequencing, the Illumina MiSeq platform generated 2x300 bp paired-end reads. The original pipeline was this. V and J genes were assigned to reads on the basis of highest identity to IMGT reference sequences using Repertoire Genesis software ver.1.0. The CDR3 region was defined as running from Cys104 to Phe118 plus Gly119 and was then translated, while a unique sequence read was defined by a distinct combination of V, J and CDR3 amino acids. A shared V|J combination was chosen only when it reached significance in both a Fisher's exact test in edgeR and a Mann Whitney U test. After singletons were removed and 500 repertoire combinations were bootstrapped, the repertoire dissimilarity index was calculated using the R rdi package. TCRdb cleaned the public reads at Q25 with fastp, built clones with MiXCR and kept in-frame beta chains. When rows share a CDR3 protein, they turn into one entry using the most common DNA and genes. TCRdb's processing, not the authors' own work, is the source of the V and J calls. This sample gives some 220 distinct CDR3 sequences in total; approximately 16% of them show up just once. Under 55% of the sample rests with the top ten.

This TCR came from a man aged 45-85 years with esophageal squamous cell carcinoma. This chain is built from TRBV18 and TRBJ1-6; TRBD1 is possibly the D segment (6 matching bases). Sequenced sample: tumor tissue. The sequenced DNA: TGTGCCAGCTCCCAGGCAGGGGTCTATAATTCACCCCTCCACTTT. This codes for CASSQAGVYNSPLHF.